This entry is about one T cell receptor (beta chain). The data derive from a study of blood T cell repertoires in COVID-19. V lost 8 bases, J lost 0 bases, and 11 bases lay in between. The length of the CDR3 is 14 residues. From germline, CDR1 is SNHLY and CDR2 FYNNEI. Generated by immunoSEQ multiplex PCR, the TCRdb table keeps only in-frame clones and is missing some. The sample has 180,000 or so clones; 75% to 90% are singletons. Sample: peripheral blood. This TCR was recovered from a woman in her sixties with acute or convalescent COVID-19. The rearrangement uses TRBV2 and TRBJ1-3, with D possibly TRBD1 on 5 matching bases. This chain's CDR3 is CASGALRSGNTIYF. The DNA for the CDR3 is TGTGCCAGCGGGGCCCTCCGCTCTGGAAACACCATATATTTT.